This TCR beta chain was sequenced in a study of regulatory T cells in long-lasting Graves disease. This clonotype came up many times. Time point noted: newly diagnosed GD, antithyroid drugs for less than 3 months. After RNA was extracted from PBMCs, the TCR library was made from it. American Thyroid Association guidelines defined Graves' disease diagnosis. HTBI primers from iRepertoire and Arm-PCR of CDR3 regions yielded the TCR beta libraries. TCRdb processed the multiplex PCR reads anew with MiXCR; each CDR3 protein has one entry. The sample includes about 620,000 distinct CDR3 sequences, around 17% of them seen just once. The sample was also linked to a second study, of T cells in Graves' hyperthyroidism and ophthalmopathy.

This receptor was identified in a woman aged 30 to 39 with Graves disease. Source: peripheral blood mononuclear cells (PBMCs), taken at new diagnosis, from a patient treated with antithyroid drugs.

This chain's CDR3 is CASRPPIQGGYHGYTF. In nucleotides, the CDR3 is TGTGCCAGCAGACCACCCATACAGGGGGGTTACCATGGCTACACCTTC. J is TRBJ1-2 and V is TRBV28; TRBD1 matches 8 bases. V was clipped by 6 bases and J by 6 bases; unmatched bases: 15. CDR3 length: 16 residues. From germline, CDR1 is MDHEN and CDR2 SYDVKM.